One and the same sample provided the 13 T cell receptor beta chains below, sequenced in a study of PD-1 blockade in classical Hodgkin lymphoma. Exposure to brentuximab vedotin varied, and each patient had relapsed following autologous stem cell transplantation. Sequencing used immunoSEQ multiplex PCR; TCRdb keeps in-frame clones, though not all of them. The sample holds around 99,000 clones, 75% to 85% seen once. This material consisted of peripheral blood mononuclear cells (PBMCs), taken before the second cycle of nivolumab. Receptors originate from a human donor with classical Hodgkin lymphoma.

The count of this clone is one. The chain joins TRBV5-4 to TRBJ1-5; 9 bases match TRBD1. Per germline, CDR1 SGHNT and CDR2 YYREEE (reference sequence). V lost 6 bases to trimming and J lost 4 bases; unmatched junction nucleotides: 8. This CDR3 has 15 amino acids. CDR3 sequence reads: CASNLKDRGNQPQHF. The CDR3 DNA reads TGTGCCAGCAACTTAAAGGACAGGGGAAATCAGCCCCAGCATTTT.

The CDR3 DNA reads TGTGCCAGTAGTATAGGGAGACAGGGTCAATACGAGCAGTACTTC. This sequence encodes CASSIGRQGQYEQYF. The chain employs TRBV19 and TRBJ2-7; 7 nucleotides match TRBD1. Germline V gives CDR1 LNHDA, CDR2 SQIVND (reference sequence). J gave up 4 bases and V 1 base, and 7 bases lay outside the gene matches. The CDR3 has 15 residues.

The CDR3 spells CASKVGQGIHEQYF. The CDR3 DNA sequence: TGCGCCAGCAAGGTGGGACAGGGGATCCACGAGCAGTACTTC. The V and J genes are TRBV5-1 and TRBJ2-7; TRBD1 matches at 10 bases. The V and J ends lost 6 bases and 5 bases, in that order; junction bases with no gene match: 8. Germline CDR1 reads SGHRS; CDR2 reads YFSETQ. This CDR3 is built from 14 residues.

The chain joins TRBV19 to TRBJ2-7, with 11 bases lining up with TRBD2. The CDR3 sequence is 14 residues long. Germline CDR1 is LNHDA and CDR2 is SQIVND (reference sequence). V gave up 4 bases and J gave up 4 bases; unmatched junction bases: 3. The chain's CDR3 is CASSTIAGGYEQYF. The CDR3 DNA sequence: TGTGCCAGTAGTACAATAGCGGGAGGGTACGAGCAGTACTTC.

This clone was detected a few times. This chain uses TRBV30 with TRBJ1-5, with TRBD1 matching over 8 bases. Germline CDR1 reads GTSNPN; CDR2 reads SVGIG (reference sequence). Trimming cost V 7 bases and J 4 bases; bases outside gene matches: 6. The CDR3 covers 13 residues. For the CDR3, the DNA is TGTGCCTCCGCAGGACAGGGAAATCAGCCCCAGCATTTT. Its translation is CASAGQGNQPQHF.

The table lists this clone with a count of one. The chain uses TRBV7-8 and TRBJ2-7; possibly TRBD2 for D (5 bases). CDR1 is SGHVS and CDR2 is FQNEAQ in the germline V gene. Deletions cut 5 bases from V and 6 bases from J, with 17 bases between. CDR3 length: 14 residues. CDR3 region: CASSRNRGAVEQYF. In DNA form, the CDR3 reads TGTGCCAGCAGCCGAAACCGGGGAGCAGTCGAGCAGTACTTC.

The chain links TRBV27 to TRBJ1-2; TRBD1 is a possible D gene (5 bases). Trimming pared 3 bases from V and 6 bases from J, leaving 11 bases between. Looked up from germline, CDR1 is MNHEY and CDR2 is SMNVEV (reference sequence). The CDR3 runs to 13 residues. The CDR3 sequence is CASSFRDLDGYTF. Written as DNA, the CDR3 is TGTGCCAGCAGTTTCCGGGACCTGGATGGCTACACCTTC.

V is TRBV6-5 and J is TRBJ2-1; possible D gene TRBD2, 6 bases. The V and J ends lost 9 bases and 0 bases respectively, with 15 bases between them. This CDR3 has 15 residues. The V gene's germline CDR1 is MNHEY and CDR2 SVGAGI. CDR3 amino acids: CASRRVASSYNEQFF. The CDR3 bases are TGTGCCAGTCGGAGGGTAGCGAGCTCCTACAATGAGCAGTTCTTC.

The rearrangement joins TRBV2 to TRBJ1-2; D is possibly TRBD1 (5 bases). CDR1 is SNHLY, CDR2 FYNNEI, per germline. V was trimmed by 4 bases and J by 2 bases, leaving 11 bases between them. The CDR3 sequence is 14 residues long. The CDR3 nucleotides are TGTGCCAGCAGTGGGGGGTTAGAGAACTATGGCTACACCTTC. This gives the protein CASSGGLENYGYTF.

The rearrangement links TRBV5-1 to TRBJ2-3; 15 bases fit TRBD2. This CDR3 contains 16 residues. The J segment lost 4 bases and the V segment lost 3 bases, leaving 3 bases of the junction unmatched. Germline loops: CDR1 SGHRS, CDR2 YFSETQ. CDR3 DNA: TGCGCCAGCAGCTGGACTAGCGGGAGGGTTCCAGATACGCAGTATTTT. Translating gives CASSWTSGRVPDTQYF.

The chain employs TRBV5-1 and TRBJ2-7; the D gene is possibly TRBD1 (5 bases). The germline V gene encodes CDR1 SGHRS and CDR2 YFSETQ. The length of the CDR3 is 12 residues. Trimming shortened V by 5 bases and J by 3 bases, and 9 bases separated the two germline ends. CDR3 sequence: CASRIDSYEQYF. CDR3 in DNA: TGCGCCAGCAGGATAGACAGCTACGAGCAGTACTTC. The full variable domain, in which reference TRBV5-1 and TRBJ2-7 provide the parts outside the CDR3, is KAGVTQTPRYLIKTRGQQVTLSCSPISGHRSVSWYQQTPGQGLQFLFEYFSETQRNKGNFPGRFSGRQFSNSRSEMNVSTLELGDSALYLCASRIDSYEQYFGPGTRLTVT.

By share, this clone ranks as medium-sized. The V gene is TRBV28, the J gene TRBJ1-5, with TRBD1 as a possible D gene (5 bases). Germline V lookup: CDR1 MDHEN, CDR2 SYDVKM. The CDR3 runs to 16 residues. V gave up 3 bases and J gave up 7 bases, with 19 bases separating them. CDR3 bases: TGTGCCAGCAGTTTCGCAGGGAGGGGTAATAGGCAGCCCCAGCATTTT. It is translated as CASSFAGRGNRQPQHF.

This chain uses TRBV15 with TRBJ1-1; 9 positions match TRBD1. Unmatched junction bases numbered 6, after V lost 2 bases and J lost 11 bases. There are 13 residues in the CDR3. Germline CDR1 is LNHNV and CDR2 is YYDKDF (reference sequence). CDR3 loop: CATSRRTGDWAFF. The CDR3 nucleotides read TGTGCCACCAGCAGAAGGACAGGGGACTGGGCTTTCTTT.